The 13 T cell receptor beta chains in this list originate from one sample, sequenced in a study of blood T cell repertoires in COVID-19. Clones were read by immunoSEQ multiplex PCR, and TCRdb kept only the in-frame ones, dropping some. This table holds roughly 120,000 clones, around 88% found once. The sequencing input was peripheral blood. The receptors derive from a woman between 50 and 59 years old with active or convalescent COVID-19.

CDR3 nucleotides: TGTGCCAGCAGCTTGGACAGGGGGTTAGCCAAAAACATTCAGTACTTC. This codes for CASSLDRGLAKNIQYF. The rearrangement uses TRBV7-8 and TRBJ2-4; 10 bases match TRBD1. Germline V gene data show CDR1 as SGHVS and CDR2 as FQNEAQ. Trimming took 3 bases from V and 0 from J; bases not matched to a gene: 2. The CDR3 runs to 16 residues.

The chain uses TRBV5-4 and TRBJ1-2, with D maybe TRBD1 (6 bases). The CDR3 runs to 16 residues. Germline CDR1 is SGHNT and CDR2 is YYREEE (reference sequence). The ends were cut back, 0 bases at V and 6 bases at J, with 18 bases in the middle. The CDR3 reads CASSLGTGTLRDGYTF. Here the CDR3 DNA reads TGTGCCAGCAGCTTGGGAACCGGGACACTGCGAGATGGCTACACCTTC.

The V gene is TRBV10-3, the J gene TRBJ2-1; weak D call: TRBD1 (8 bases). V dropped 4 bases and J dropped 8 bases, with 18 bases sitting between them. Germline V gives CDR1 ENHRY, CDR2 SYGVKD. The CDR3 has 15 amino acids. The CDR3 protein is CAISAPRTGRDEQFF. The CDR3 DNA sequence: TGTGCCATCAGTGCCCCGAGGACAGGGAGGGATGAGCAGTTCTTC.

This clone is a singleton in its sample. This CDR3 reads CAISDRASGDTDTQYF. The CDR3 DNA is TGTGCCATCAGTGATAGGGCTAGCGGTGACACAGATACGCAGTATTTT. This sequence joins TRBV10-3 and TRBJ2-3; TRBD2 matches 7 bases. The CDR3 contains 16 residues. Germline V gives CDR1 ENHRY, CDR2 SYGVKD. Trimming at V came to 3 bases and at J to 2 bases, leaving 8 bases not matched to a gene.

This sequence joins TRBV5-4 and TRBJ2-1; D is perhaps TRBD2 (6 bases). The V gene's germline CDR1 is SGHNT and CDR2 YYREEE (reference sequence). The ends were cut back, 3 bases at V and 0 bases at J, with 13 bases in the middle. This CDR3 contains 16 residues. The CDR3 DNA is TGTGCCAGCAGCTCGAAAACTAGCCTCTCCTACAATGAGCAGTTCTTC. Its translation: CASSSKTSLSYNEQFF. Full variable domain (remainder filled in from reference TRBV5-4 and TRBJ2-1): ETGVTQSPTHLIKTRGQQVTLRCSSQSGHNTVSWYQQALGQGPQFIFQYYREEENGRGNFPPRFSGLQFPNYSSELNVNALELDDSALYLCASSSKTSLSYNEQFFGPGTRLTVL.

V and J are TRBV6-6 and TRBJ2-7, with a weak D call TRBD1 (6 bases). The CDR3 spans 13 residues. V lost 6 bases and J 3 bases, leaving 12 bases between the germline ends. Germline V gene lookup returns CDR1 MNHNY and CDR2 SVGAGI (reference sequence). CDR3: CASSKGQNYEQYF. The CDR3 coding sequence is TGTGCCAGCAGCAAAGGACAGAACTACGAGCAGTACTTC.

V and J are TRBV5-1 and TRBJ2-2, with 8 bases that match TRBD2. V lost 6 bases to trimming and J lost 4 bases; unmatched junction nucleotides: 14. The CDR3 loop spans 17 amino acids. CDR1 is SGHRS, CDR2 YFSETQ, per germline. The CDR3 region has the DNA TGCGCCAGCACCGGGGGGGGCGCAGAAACGAGCACCGGGGAGCTGTTTTTT. Residues: CASTGGGAETSTGELFF.

The genes are TRBV9 and TRBJ2-1, with TRBD2 identical over 7 bases. The CDR3 covers 13 residues. Trimming at V came to 3 bases and at J to 7 bases, leaving 4 bases not matched to a gene. Germline V gene sequence: CDR1 SGDLS, CDR2 YYNGEE. The CDR3 spells CASSAGLGNEQFF. CDR3 bases: TGTGCCAGCAGCGCCGGACTAGGGAATGAGCAGTTCTTC. Full variable domain (remainder filled in from reference TRBV9 and TRBJ2-1): DSGVTQTPKHLITATGQRVTLRCSPRSGDLSVYWYQQSLDQGLQFLIQYYNGEERAKGNILERFSAQQFPDLHSELNLSSLELGDSALYFCASSAGLGNEQFFGPGTRLTVL.

This clone was detected only a few times. The rearrangement joins TRBV5-1 to TRBJ1-2; D possibly corresponds to TRBD1 (6 bases). Trimming removed 3 bases from V and 4 bases from J, with 13 bases in between. Germline CDR1 reads SGHRS; CDR2 reads YFSETQ. The CDR3 sequence is 14 residues long. This CDR3 is CASSSRDNVYGYTF. CDR3 nucleotides: TGCGCCAGCAGCTCCCGGGACAATGTCTATGGCTACACCTTC.

This clone has a single count. This CDR3 reads CAWGGDSGSIRDTQYF. CDR3 DNA sequence: TGTGCCTGGGGGGGGGATAGCGGGAGTATTAGAGATACGCAGTATTTT. The chain is built from TRBV30 and TRBJ2-3, with 9 bases lining up with TRBD2. The CDR3 runs 16 residues. Losses at the gene ends were 5 bases for V and 5 bases for J; bases not matched to a gene: 14. Per germline, CDR1 GTSNPN and CDR2 SVGIG (reference sequence).

The count of this clone is one. V is TRBV11-2 and J is TRBJ2-7, with D possibly TRBD1 on 6 matching bases. V lost 5 bases to trimming and J lost 2 bases, with 10 bases between them. The CDR3 totals 13 residues. Germline loops: CDR1 SGHAT, CDR2 FQNNGV. CDR3 bases: TGTGCCAGCAGCCCCGGGACACCCTACGAGCAGTACTTC. Protein: CASSPGTPYEQYF.

The genes are TRBV30 and TRBJ1-3; possible D gene TRBD1, 5 bases. The CDR3 consists of 15 residues. V was cut by 2 bases and J by 0 bases, with 11 bases left in between. Germline assignment: CDR1 GTSNPN and CDR2 SVGIG (reference sequence). The CDR3 nucleotides read TGTGCCTGGAGTCGGGCAGGGAACTCTGGAAACACCATATATTTT. Translated, it gives CAWSRAGNSGNTIYF.

The V and J genes are TRBV4-2 and TRBJ2-3; 9 bases map to TRBD1. V lost 3 bases to trimming and J lost 5 bases; unmatched junction nucleotides: 6. The germline CDR1 and CDR2 sequences are LGHNA and YNFKEQ. This CDR3 has 15 amino acids. As DNA, the CDR3 is TGTGCCAGCAGCCACGCAACAGGGGGCATAGATACGCAGTATTTT. It translates to CASSHATGGIDTQYF.